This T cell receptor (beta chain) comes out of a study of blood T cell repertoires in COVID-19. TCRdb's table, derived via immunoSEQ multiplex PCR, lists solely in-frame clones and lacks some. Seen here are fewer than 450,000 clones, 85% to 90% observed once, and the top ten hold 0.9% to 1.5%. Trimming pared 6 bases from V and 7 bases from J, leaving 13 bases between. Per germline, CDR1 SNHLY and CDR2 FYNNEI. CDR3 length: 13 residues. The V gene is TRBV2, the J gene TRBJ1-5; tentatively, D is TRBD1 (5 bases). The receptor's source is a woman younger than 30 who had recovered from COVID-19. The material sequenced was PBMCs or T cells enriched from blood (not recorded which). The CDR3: CASSQGVRQPQHF. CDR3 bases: TGTGCCAGCAGCCAGGGTGTGAGGCAGCCCCAGCATTTT.